This TCR beta chain was captured in a study of graft-versus-host responses after intestinal transplantation. Trimming stripped 3 bases from V and 8 bases from J, with 10 bases between. There are 13 residues in the CDR3. Germline CDR1 reads KGHSH; CDR2 reads LQKENI. Findings and limits, study-wide: The study associated peak circulating GvH clone levels with early post-transplant HvG declines. GvH clones surfaced in recipient marrow, some emerging earlier in ileum or blood.

The repertoire was sequenced with immunoSEQ multiplex PCR; TCRdb's copy has only in-frame clones and lacks some. This table holds about 100,000 clones, roughly 90% found once. With regard to this clone: The antigen remains unidentified. Different DNA sequences within this sample yield the same CDR3.

The source is a human donor who was the organ donor for an intestinal transplant. The material sequenced was unstimulated CD4+ T cells sorted from spleen or lymph node cells, taken before transplant. V usage is TRBV18 and J usage is TRBJ1-4; a possible D gene is TRBD1 (5 bases). The CDR3 nucleotides read TGTGCCAGCTCACCCGGCGGGGGAGAAAAACTGTTTTTT. This gives the protein CASSPGGGEKLFF. The full variable domain, in which reference TRBV18 and TRBJ1-4 provide the parts outside the CDR3, is NAGVMQNPRHLVRRRGQEARLRCSPMKGHSHVYWYRQLPEEGLKFMVYLQKENIIDESGMPKERFSAEFPKEGPSILRIQQVVRGDSAAYFCASSPGGGEKLFFGSGTQLSVL.